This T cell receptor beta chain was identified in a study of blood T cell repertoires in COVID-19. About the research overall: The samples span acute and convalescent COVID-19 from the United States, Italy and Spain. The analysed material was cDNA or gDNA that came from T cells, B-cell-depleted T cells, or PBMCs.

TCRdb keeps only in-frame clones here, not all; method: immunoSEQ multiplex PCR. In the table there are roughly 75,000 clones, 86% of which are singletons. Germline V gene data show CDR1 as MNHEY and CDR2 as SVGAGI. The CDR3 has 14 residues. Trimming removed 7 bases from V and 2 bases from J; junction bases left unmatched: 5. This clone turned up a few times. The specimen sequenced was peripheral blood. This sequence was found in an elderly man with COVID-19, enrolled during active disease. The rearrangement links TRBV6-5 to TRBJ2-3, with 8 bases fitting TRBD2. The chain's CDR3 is CASTGLASTDTQYF. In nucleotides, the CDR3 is TGTGCCAGCACCGGACTAGCCTCCACAGATACGCAGTATTTT.